Shown below are 8 T cell receptor beta chains from a single sample sequenced in a study of OX40 agonist ivuxolimab in advanced cancers. The method was immunoSEQ multiplex PCR; TCRdb's version includes in-frame clones alone and lacks a portion of them. The sample has approximately 89,000 clones, more than 75% seen once. The sample here was CD4+ or CD8+ T cells sorted from blood, taken in a trial of the OX40 agonist ivuxolimab. Receptor source: an adult with an advanced solid tumor such as melanoma, head and neck, liver or kidney cancer.

This sequence joins TRBV28 and TRBJ2-2, with TRBD1 as a possible D gene (6 bases). The CDR3 sequence is 15 residues long. V was pared by 2 bases and J by 6 bases, with 13 bases between. The germline gives CDR1 MDHEN, CDR2 SYDVKM. Written as DNA, the CDR3 is TGTGCCAGCAGTTTAGGGGGCGCAGGGTCCGGGGAGCTGTTTTTT. Amino acids: CASSLGGAGSGELFF.

The V and J genes are TRBV28 and TRBJ2-7; maybe TRBD2 (5 bases). The CDR3 runs 13 residues. Germline assignment: CDR1 MDHEN and CDR2 SYDVKM. V was pared by 6 bases and J by 4 bases, with 13 bases between. CDR3 protein: CASRPAGKYEQYF. The CDR3 DNA is TGTGCCAGCAGGCCGGCGGGCAAATACGAGCAGTACTTC. Supplemented by reference TRBV28 and TRBJ2-7, the full variable domain reads DVKVTQSSRYLVKRTGEKVFLECVQDMDHENMFWYRQDPGLGLRLIYFSYDVKMKEKGDIPEGYSVSREKKERFSLILESASTNQTSMYLCASRPAGKYEQYFGPGTRLTVT.

The chain recombines TRBV30 with TRBJ2-6; no firm D call. V was pared by 4 bases and J by 0 bases, with 4 bases between. Per the germline V gene, CDR1 is GTSNPN and CDR2 is SVGIG (reference sequence). CDR3 length equals 13 residues. The CDR3 loop reads CAWTASGANVLTF. Written as DNA, the CDR3 is TGTGCCTGGACTGCCTCTGGGGCCAACGTCCTGACTTTC.

The chain employs TRBV10-3 and TRBJ2-2; 7 bases map to TRBD1. The CDR3 is 15 residues long. J lost 5 bases, V lost 5 bases, and 8 bases had no gene match. Germline V CDR1 and CDR2: ENHRY, SYGVKD. The CDR3 spells CAISLQGLRTGELFF. As DNA, the CDR3 is TGTGCCATCAGTCTACAGGGGCTTAGGACCGGGGAGCTGTTTTTT.

This chain joins TRBV7-7 and TRBJ2-1; TRBD2 matches 15 bases. CDR1 SSHAT and CDR2 FNYEAQ come from the germline V gene (reference sequence). The CDR3 is 17 residues long. With V trimmed by 0 bases and J by 6 bases, 3 bases remained unmatched. The CDR3 sequence: CASSLAPGLAGGNEQFF. DNA for the CDR3: TGTGCCAGCAGCTTAGCCCCGGGACTAGCGGGAGGCAATGAGCAGTTCTTC.

The sample holds one count of this clone. The rearrangement links TRBV18 to TRBJ1-5, with D unresolved. Germline assignment: CDR1 KGHSH and CDR2 LQKENI. Trimming pared 6 bases from V and 3 bases from J, leaving 9 bases between. The CDR3 is 13 residues long. The CDR3 loop reads CASSPGNNQPQHF. In nucleotides, the CDR3 is TGTGCCAGCTCCCCGGGAAACAATCAGCCCCAGCATTTT. Variable domain in full (rest from reference TRBV18 and TRBJ1-5): NAGVMQNPRHLVRRRGQEARLRCSPMKGHSHVYWYRQLPEEGLKFMVYLQKENIIDESGMPKERFSAEFPKEGPSILRIQQVVRGDSAAYFCASSPGNNQPQHFGDGTRLSIL.

This chain uses TRBV19 with TRBJ2-7, with 7 bases fitting TRBD2. The CDR3 covers 19 residues. Trimming cost V 5 bases and J 1 base; bases outside gene matches: 20. Germline-derived CDR1 and CDR2 are LNHDA and SQIVND (reference sequence). DNA of the CDR3: TGTGCCAGTAGTCCCGTGGGTGGGAGGGCCCGGCCGGATTCCTACGAGCAGTACTTC. This gives the protein CASSPVGGRARPDSYEQYF.

There are a few counts of this clone. The chain carries TRBV19 and TRBJ1-1, with 9 positions matching TRBD1. CDR3 length equals 13 residues. Germline-derived CDR1 and CDR2 are LNHDA and SQIVND (reference sequence). J lost 1 base, V lost 10 bases, and 4 bases had no gene match. CDR3 sequence: CATSGQGNTEAFF. In DNA form, the CDR3 reads TGTGCCACCTCGGGACAGGGGAACACTGAAGCTTTCTTT. The full variable domain, with the rest looked up from reference TRBV19 and TRBJ1-1, is DGGITQSPKYLFRKEGQNVTLSCEQNLNHDAMYWYRQDPGQGLRLIYYSQIVNDFQKGDIAEGYSVSREKKESFPLTVTSAQKNPTAFYLCATSGQGNTEAFFGQGTRLTVV.